What follows describes a single TCR beta chain. This clone was observed a handful of times. Its specific antigen is unknown. No qualities accompany the bases; no much larger clone lies one base away. The germline V gene sets CDR1 to MNHEY and CDR2 to SVGAGI. V is trimmed back by 5 bases and J by 4 bases, and the junction contains 5 bases that no gene match accounts for. From cysteine to phenylalanine, the CDR3 is 15 amino acids long. Kept here is only the CDR3 DNA, which spans 45 bases and is read in frame from base 1. Whole blood was collected in K2EDTA tubes by collaborating institutions according to the institutions' own protocols. For TCRbeta analysis, collaborators shipped samples as frozen whole blood, isolated PBMCs, or DNA extracted from either of those sample types. The record originates from a study of blood T cell repertoires in COVID-19 (dated by TCRdb to about 2020). In the study overall: Collaborator samples came from the United States, Italy and Spain and covered acute and convalescent phases of COVID-19. The material from the prospective study consisted of cDNA or gDNA derived from T cells, B-cell-depleted T cells, or PBMCs. The repertoires were made available in a free public database intended to serve as a resource for research on the immune response to SARS-CoV-2. The dataset comprised deeply sampled blood TCRbeta repertoires from subjects exposed to, actively infected with, or recovered from COVID-19. The sample metadata nearly always contained a de-identified subject ID, COVID-19 status, age in years and sex. The samples were drawn from two sources: the first 160 participants of the ongoing ImmuneRACE study, and 950 to 1,500 subjects contributed by 6 global collaborators. HLA class I and class II types, where available, came from metadata supplied by the sample provider rather than from assay-based typing. The full study reports these points: How much clinical and demographic metadata was included differed by source and by participant, and the metadata was provided uncurated.

The immunoSEQ Assay, a bias-controlled multiplex PCR, was used to amplify TCRbeta CDR3 regions from genomic DNA. The authors' analysis ran thus. The number of nucleated cells in each sample was estimated from the amplification of reference gene primers within the assay. To quantify the absolute abundance of each unique TCRbeta CDR3 rearrangement, sequence reads were collapsed and filtered. For each sample, productive Simpson clonality was calculated as the square root of Simpson's diversity index over productive rearrangements. Here the immuneACCESS table is served through TCRdb, limited to in-frame sequences with V and J called. Missing clones are a known gap in these copies; in checked studies unresolved V genes cover under half, and the rest lacks a known reason. For V, J and clone size, that table is used; D and trimming come from the DNA. The sample table records tens of thousands of clones; over 85% of these occur just once. Together, the top ten hold around 30% of the sample.

The receptor was isolated from a woman aged 80 or older with acute or convalescent COVID-19. Sequenced sample: peripheral blood. The chain was built from TRBV6-5 and TRBJ1-5, and 10 junctional nucleotides match TRBD1. The sequenced DNA is TGTGCCAGCAGTCCGGGACAGGGGAGGAATCAGCCCCAGCATTTT. It is translated as CASSPGQGRNQPQHF.